The 9 T cell receptor beta chains presented below share a single source sample, sequenced in a study of shared clonotypes between healthy human individuals. Assay: immunoSEQ multiplex PCR; the TCRdb copy retains only in-frame clones and omits some. The sample records more than 400,000 clones, around 80% being singletons. The sample consisted of PBMCs. The receptor source for this set is a woman between 40 and 50 years old in good health. Some clones in this sample may be carry-over from other donors' samples.

The chain combines TRBV27 with TRBJ1-2, with 10 nucleotides matching TRBD1. V lost 3 bases to trimming and J lost 8 bases; unmatched junction nucleotides: 6. The CDR3 contains 14 residues. Germline-derived CDR1 and CDR2 are MNHEY and SMNVEV (reference sequence). The CDR3 region is CASSFRQGAWGYTF. The CDR3 bases are TGTGCCAGCAGTTTCCGACAGGGGGCTTGGGGCTACACCTTC.

The CDR3 bases are TGCGCCAGCAGCCAAATAGCGGGATCTTTGAGGGGAGATACGCAGTATTTT. Translating it yields CASSQIAGSLRGDTQYF. The chain has TRBV4-3 and TRBJ2-3; 8 bases fit TRBD2. Germline-derived CDR1 and CDR2 are LGHNA and YSLEER. This CDR3 has 17 amino acids. The trim removed 2 bases at V and 5 bases at J, leaving 12 bases unmatched.

The chain employs TRBV11-2 and TRBJ1-1; D is undetermined. Germline CDR1 SGHAT, CDR2 FQNNGV. Trimming left V 5 bases short and J 1 base short, with 11 bases between. The CDR3 runs 14 residues. The CDR3 DNA reads as TGTGCCAGCAGCCCGCGGGGATCGAACACTGAAGCTTTCTTT. Protein sequence: CASSPRGSNTEAFF. Drawing the rest from reference TRBV11-2 and TRBJ1-1, the complete variable domain is EAGVAQSPRYKIIEKRQSVAFWCNPISGHATLYWYQQILGQGPKLLIQFQNNGVVDDSQLPKDRFSAERLKGVDSTLKIQPAKLEDSAVYLCASSPRGSNTEAFFGQGTRLTVV.

The chain employs TRBV5-1 and TRBJ2-7, with D perhaps TRBD2 (5 bases). This CDR3 spans 15 amino acids. Germline V lookup: CDR1 SGHRS, CDR2 YFSETQ. V shed 4 bases and J shed 4 bases, with 18 bases lying between them. The CDR3 sequence: CASSRTSGLGYEQYF. The CDR3 DNA follows: TGCGCCAGCAGCAGAACAAGCGGCTTGGGTTACGAGCAGTACTTC. The whole variable domain, filled in from reference TRBV5-1 and TRBJ2-7, reads KAGVTQTPRYLIKTRGQQVTLSCSPISGHRSVSWYQQTPGQGLQFLFEYFSETQRNKGNFPGRFSGRQFSNSRSEMNVSTLELGDSALYLCASSRTSGLGYEQYFGPGTRLTVT.

The V gene is TRBV23-1, the J gene TRBJ2-3; unclear D gene. TRBV23-1 qualifies as an ORF whose function is uncertain. This CDR3 has 11 amino acids. The V end lost 4 bases, the J end lost 6 bases, and 5 bases lay between the germline ends. CDR3 sequence: CASSPMDTQYF. The CDR3 DNA reads TGCGCCAGCAGTCCAATGGATACGCAGTATTTT.

This sequence joins TRBV10-2 and TRBJ2-7; 14 nucleotides align to TRBD2. The ends lost 3 bases at V and 6 bases at J; junction bases unmatched: 10. CDR3 length: 17 residues. Germline V lookup: CDR1 WSHSY, CDR2 SAAADI. The CDR3 DNA is TGCGCCAGCAGTGAAAGTGCGGGACTAGCGGGAGCAGGCGAGCAGTACTTC. Encoded protein: CASSESAGLAGAGEQYF.

This clone was observed a single time. The rearrangement links TRBV7-9 to TRBJ2-2; the D is unclear. The CDR3 runs to 14 residues. The V end lost 3 bases, the J end lost 2 bases, and 7 bases lay between the germline ends. Germline V gene data show CDR1 as SEHNR and CDR2 as FQNEAQ (reference sequence). CDR3 in amino acids: CASSLGFNTGELFF. The CDR3 coding sequence is TGTGCCAGCAGCTTGGGTTTTAACACCGGGGAGCTGTTTTTT. Full variable domain (outside the CDR3, taken from reference TRBV7-9 and TRBJ2-2): DTGVSQNPRHKITKRGQNVTFRCDPISEHNRLYWYRQTLGQGPEFLTYFQNEAQLEKSRLLSDRFSAERPKGSFSTLEIQRTEQGDSAMYLCASSLGFNTGELFFGEGSRLTVL.

This chain joins TRBV28 and TRBJ1-4, with D unclear. This CDR3 contains 13 residues. Per the germline V gene, CDR1 is MDHEN and CDR2 is SYDVKM. V was shortened by 7 bases and J by 5 bases, with 11 bases between the two germline ends. DNA for the CDR3: TGTGCCAGCATTTCACCGGCCAATGAAAAACTGTTTTTT. Protein sequence: CASISPANEKLFF.

A remark on this clone: This could be a read error, since a much larger clone is one nucleotide away. This same CDR3 is encoded by further DNA sequences in the sample. The CDR3 bases are TGTGCCAGCAGCTTAGGACGGGACAATGAGCAGTTCTTC. Translated, it gives CASSLGRDNEQFF. This sequence joins TRBV7-2 and TRBJ2-1; D unresolved. CDR3 size: 13 residues. Per germline, CDR1 SGHTA and CDR2 FQGNSA. Trimming stripped 1 base from V and 5 bases from J, with 6 bases between.